The clone carrying this T cell receptor (beta chain) occurred a few times. The source of the sample is a study of shared clonotypes between healthy human individuals. This table comes from immunoSEQ multiplex PCR, and its TCRdb copy is limited to in-frame clones, with some not included. The table lists hundreds of thousands of clones, around 79% of them singletons. Trimming stripped 6 bases from V and 1 base from J, with 9 bases between. The CDR3 contains 13 residues. Germline lookup yields CDR1 MGHDK and CDR2 SYGVNS. This chain connects TRBV25-1 to TRBJ1-1; D possibly corresponds to TRBD1 (5 bases). The sequence was obtained from a woman in her thirties or forties in good health. Some clones in this sample may be carry-over from other donors' samples. Input material: PBMCs. The CDR3 region is CASRKTGNTEAFF. DNA for the CDR3: TGTGCCAGCAGGAAAACAGGGAACACTGAAGCTTTCTTT.